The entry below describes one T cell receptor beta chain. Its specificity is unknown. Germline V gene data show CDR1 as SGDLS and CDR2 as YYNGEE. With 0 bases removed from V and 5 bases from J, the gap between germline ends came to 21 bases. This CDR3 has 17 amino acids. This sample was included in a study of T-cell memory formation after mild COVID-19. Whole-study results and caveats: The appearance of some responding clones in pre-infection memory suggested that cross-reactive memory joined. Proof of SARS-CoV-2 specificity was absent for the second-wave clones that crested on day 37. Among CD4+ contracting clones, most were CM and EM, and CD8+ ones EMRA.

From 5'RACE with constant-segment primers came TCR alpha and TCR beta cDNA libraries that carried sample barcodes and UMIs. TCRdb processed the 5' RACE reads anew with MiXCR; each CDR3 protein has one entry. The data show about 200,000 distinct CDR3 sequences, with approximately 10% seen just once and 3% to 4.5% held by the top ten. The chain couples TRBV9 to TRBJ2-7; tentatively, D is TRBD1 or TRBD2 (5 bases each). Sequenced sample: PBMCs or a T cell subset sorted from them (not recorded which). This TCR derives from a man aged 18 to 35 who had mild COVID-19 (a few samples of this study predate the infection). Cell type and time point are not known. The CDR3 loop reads CASSVGGRGGGPHEQYV. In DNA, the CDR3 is TGTGCCAGCAGCGTAGGGGGACGAGGCGGTGGGCCCCACGAGCAGTACGTC.